This T cell receptor beta chain emerged from a study of blood T cells in healthy people across ages. Primed by a sample-barcoded 5' primer and a J-beta primer mix, a second PCR proceeded for roughly 7 to 12 cycles. One entry per CDR3 protein results from TCRdb running MiXCR on the 5' RACE reads. The table lists fewer than 900,000 distinct CDR3 sequences, 45% to 50% of them singletons. The germline CDR1 and CDR2 sequences are ENHRY and SYGVKD. With 4 bases removed from V and 0 bases from J, the gap between germline ends came to 10 bases. This CDR3 comprises 15 residues. The sequenced material came from blood. The chain uses TRBV10-3 and TRBJ2-1; TRBD2 might be the D (6 bases). The sequence came from a woman between 55 and 75 years old in good health. CDR3 DNA sequence: TGTGCCATCAGTGGACTAGTGGACTCCTACAATGAGCAGTTCTTC. Translation: CAISGLVDSYNEQFF.